This T cell receptor (beta chain) is drawn from a study of blood T cells in healthy people across ages. Across the study: Per every two T cells, about one barcoded beta molecule was captured by template switching.

With a J-beta primer mix and a sample-barcoded 5' primer, a second PCR ran 7 to 11 cycles. TCRdb processed the 5' RACE reads anew with MiXCR; each CDR3 protein has one entry. This sample has 1,500,000 or so distinct CDR3 sequences; approximately 59% occur once, and the top ten carry more than 6%. This clonotype showed up just a few times. Trimming cost V 5 bases and J 1 base; bases outside gene matches: 3. The V gene's germline CDR1 is DFQATT and CDR2 SNEGSKA (reference sequence). This CDR3 spans 15 amino acids. V and J are TRBV20-1 and TRBJ2-5; TRBD2 matches at 14 bases. Sequencing was done on a sample of blood. The source of this sequence is a young man in good health. The CDR3 here is CSADGLAGGQETQYF. CDR3 coding DNA: TGCAGTGCTGACGGACTAGCGGGGGGCCAAGAGACCCAGTACTTC.